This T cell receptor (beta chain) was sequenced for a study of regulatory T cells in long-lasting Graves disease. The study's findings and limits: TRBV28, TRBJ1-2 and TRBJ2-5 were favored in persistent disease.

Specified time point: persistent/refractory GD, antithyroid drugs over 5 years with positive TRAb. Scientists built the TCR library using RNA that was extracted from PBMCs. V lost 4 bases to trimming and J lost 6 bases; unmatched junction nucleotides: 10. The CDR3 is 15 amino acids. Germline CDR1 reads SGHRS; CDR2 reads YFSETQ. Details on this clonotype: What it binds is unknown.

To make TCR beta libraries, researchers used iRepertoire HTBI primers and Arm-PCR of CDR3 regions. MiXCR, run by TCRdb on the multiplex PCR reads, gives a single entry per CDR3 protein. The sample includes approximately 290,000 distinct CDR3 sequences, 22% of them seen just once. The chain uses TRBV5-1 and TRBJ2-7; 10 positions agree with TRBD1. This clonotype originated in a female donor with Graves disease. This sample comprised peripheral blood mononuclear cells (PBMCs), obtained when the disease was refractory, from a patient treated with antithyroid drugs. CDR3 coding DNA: TGCGCCAGCAGCCTATCCGGGACAGGGGACTTCGAGCAGTACTTC. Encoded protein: CASSLSGTGDFEQYF.